A single sample is the source of the 3 T cell receptor beta chains below, sequenced in a study of T cell responses to AZD1222 COVID-19 vaccine. Using immunoSEQ multiplex PCR, the repertoire was profiled, and TCRdb retains in-frame clones only, with some absent. The data show approximately 110,000 clones, with 88% seen just once and 4.4% held by the top ten. The starting material was peripheral blood, obtained on day 0 of AZD1222 vaccination. These TCRs come from an adult in good health.

The chain uses TRBV5-1 and TRBJ2-3; tentative D call: TRBD2 (6 bases). CDR1 is SGHRS and CDR2 is YFSETQ in the germline V gene. The CDR3 has 16 residues. V was shortened by 0 bases and J by 10 bases, with 21 bases between the two germline ends. CDR3 DNA sequence: TGCGCCAGCAGCTTGGATGGCGGGGTCCCTCCAAAGCCGCAGTATTTT. It specifies CASSLDGGVPPKPQYF.

CDR3 in DNA: TGTGCCAGCAGCGCGCCCAGGGAATACGAGCAGTACTTC. Encoded protein: CASSAPREYEQYF. This chain connects TRBV7-9 to TRBJ2-7; D is perhaps TRBD1 (5 bases). CDR1 SEHNR and CDR2 FQNEAQ come from the germline V gene (reference sequence). Trimming left V 5 bases short and J 4 bases short, with 12 bases between. The CDR3 sequence is 13 residues long.

This chain uses TRBV5-1 with TRBJ2-7; D unclear. CDR3 length: 14 residues. Germline V gene sequence: CDR1 SGHRS, CDR2 YFSETQ. V lost 4 bases and J 2 bases, leaving 13 bases between the germline ends. As DNA, the CDR3 is TGCGCCAGCAGCGGCCTAGGAGCCCCCTACGAGCAGTACTTC. It translates to CASSGLGAPYEQYF.